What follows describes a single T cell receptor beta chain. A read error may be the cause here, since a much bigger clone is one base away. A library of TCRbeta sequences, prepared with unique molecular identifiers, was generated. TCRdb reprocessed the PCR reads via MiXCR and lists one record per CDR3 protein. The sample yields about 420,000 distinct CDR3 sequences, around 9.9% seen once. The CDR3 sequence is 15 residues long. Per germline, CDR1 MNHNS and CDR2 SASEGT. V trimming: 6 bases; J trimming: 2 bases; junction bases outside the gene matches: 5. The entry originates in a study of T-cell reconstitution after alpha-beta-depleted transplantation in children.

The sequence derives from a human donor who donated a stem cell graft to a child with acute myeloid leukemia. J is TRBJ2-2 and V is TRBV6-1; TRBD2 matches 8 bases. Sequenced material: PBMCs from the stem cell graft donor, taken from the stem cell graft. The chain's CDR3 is CASSMAGGNTGELFF. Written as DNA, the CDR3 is TGTGCCAGCAGCATGGCGGGAGGCAACACCGGGGAGCTGTTTTTT.